Listed below are T cell receptor beta chains from one sample, sequenced in a study of neurological immune-mediated disorders. TCRdb re-analysed the 5' RACE reads in MiXCR, keeping a single row per CDR3 protein. The table lists 71,000 or so distinct CDR3 sequences, 12% to 15% of them singletons. Sequencing was performed on PBMCs. The receptors shown here come from a female donor with HTLV-1-associated myelopathy (HAM/TSP). Both conserved end residues are part of each CDR3. Each record gives: clone size, D gene, J gene, V gene, CDR3 DNA, CDR3 protein. The D gene is left open where the match is weak. The listing skips clone size in some rows; elsewhere it reads once, few, many or a size class.

many,-,TRBJ2-2,TRBV7-8,TGTGCCAGCAGCTTAGTGGGGGGCCTACACACCGGGGAGCTGTTTTTT,CASSLVGGLHTGELFF
many,TRBD1,TRBJ2-5,TRBV7-8,TGTGCCAGCAGCAAAGGGGGCCGAGAGACCCAGTACTTC,CASSKGGRETQYF
many,-,TRBJ2-3,TRBV20-1,TGCAGTGCTCCTACATTTGGGGCCGGCACAGATACGCAGTATTTT,CSAPTFGAGTDTQYF
few,TRBD1,TRBJ1-1,TRBV5-6,TGTGCCAGCAGTTCGCCGGGACAGGGAGATACTGAAGCTTTCTTT,CASSSPGQGDTEAFF
many,TRBD1,TRBJ1-3,TRBV5-1,TGCGCCAGCACGGACCGACCGGGACAGGGCTCTGGAAACACCATATATTTT,CASTDRPGQGSGNTIYF
few,-,TRBJ2-1,TRBV7-3,TGTGCCAGCAGCATATTAACCGGTACAGTGGTCTTC,CASSILTGTVVF
few,-,TRBJ2-1,TRBV18,TGTGCCAGCTCACCACCGAGGGTACAGTCCTACAATGAGCAGTTCTTC,CASSPPRVQSYNEQFF
-,TRBD2,TRBJ2-1,TRBV7-2,TGTGCCAGCAGCTTAGGGACTAGGACGTGGGGTGAGCAGTTCTTC,CASSLGTRTWGEQFF
many,-,TRBJ1-2,TRBV5-1,TGCGCCAGCAGCGTGCCAGCAGGGGTAGGAGGCTACACCTTC,CASSVPAGVGGYTF
many,-,TRBJ2-6,TRBV7-6,TGTGCCAGCACCGAGGGGGGCGCTGGGGCCAACGTCCTGACTTTC,CASTEGGAGANVLTF
many,-,TRBJ2-3,TRBV10-3,TGTGCCATCAGGGAGGACAAAGGAAGGCGACAAGATACGCAGTATTTT,CAIREDKGRRQDTQYF
few,-,TRBJ1-2,TRBV11-1,TGTGCCAGCAGCCCCGGACTGACCTATGGCTACACCTTC,CASSPGLTYGYTF
many,-,TRBJ1-3,TRBV7-6,TGTGCCAGCAGCTTCGACCTCGGAAACACCATATATTTT,CASSFDLGNTIYF
many,-,TRBJ2-4,TRBV5-1,TGCGCCAGCAGCTCCGGGAATCCCAAAAACATTCAGTACTTC,CASSSGNPKNIQYF
many,-,TRBJ2-4,TRBV11-2,TGTGCCAGCAGCTCTATTAAGTCCGGGACTGGGGTAAACATTCAGTACTTC,CASSSIKSGTGVNIQYF
many,-,TRBJ2-7,TRBV7-2,TGTGCCAGCAGCAATAACAGGGAAGCCTACGAGCAGTACTTC,CASSNNREAYEQYF
many,TRBD1,TRBJ2-2,TRBV28,TGTGCCAGCAGGGGGCTGTCCGGTTCAGGGGGCATCGCCGGGGAGCTGTTTTTT,CASRGLSGSGGIAGELFF
many,TRBD1,TRBJ2-7,TRBV3-1,TGTGCCAGCAGCCCCTATCCGGGACAGGGGTCCAACGAGCAGTACTTC,CASSPYPGQGSNEQYF
many,TRBD1,TRBJ2-1,TRBV7-9,TGTGCCAGCAGCTTAGGGACAGGGGGCTGGTATGAGCAGTTCTTC,CASSLGTGGWYEQFF
many,TRBD2,TRBJ2-3,TRBV20-1,TGCAGTGCTAGAGACAGCGGGGGGATCACAGATACGCAGTATTTT,CSARDSGGITDTQYF
many,TRBD1,TRBJ1-1,TRBV5-1,TGCGCCAGCAGCTCCCTGGGACAGGGGAACACTGAAGCTTTCTTT,CASSSLGQGNTEAFF
many,TRBD1,TRBJ1-5,TRBV20-1,TGCAGTGTTCAATCCGACAGGGTCTCTGGCAATCAGCCCCAGCATTTT,CSVQSDRVSGNQPQHF
many,-,TRBJ2-6,TRBV5-1,TGCGCCAGCAGCTTCGGCAACTCTGGGGCCAACGTCCTGACTTTC,CASSFGNSGANVLTF
many,-,TRBJ1-5,TRBV25-1,TGTGCCAGCAGTGAATCTGGAAGTTATCAGCCCCAGCATTTT,CASSESGSYQPQHF
many,TRBD2,TRBJ2-5,TRBV5-1,TGCGCCAGCAGCTTGGTACGGGGGGGAGATCAAGAGACCCAGTACTTC,CASSLVRGGDQETQYF
many,TRBD2,TRBJ2-1,TRBV9,TGTGCCAGCAGCACTATGGGACTAGCGGACAATGAGCAGTTCTTC,CASSTMGLADNEQFF
many,TRBD1,TRBJ1-5,TRBV12-3/TRBV12-4,TGTGCCAGCAGTTCCCTGGGACAGGCCAATCAGCCCCAGCATTTT,CASSSLGQANQPQHF
many,TRBD2,TRBJ2-7,TRBV5-1,TGCGCCAGCAGCCCCCGTCAAGCGGGGGCCTACGAGCAGTACTTC,CASSPRQAGAYEQYF
-,TRBD1,TRBJ2-7,TRBV5-1,TGCGCCAGCAGACTCCTCCCCGGGACAGGGGGGGAGCAGTACTTC,CASRLLPGTGGEQYF
many,-,TRBJ1-1,TRBV4-1,TGCGCCAGCAGCCAACCTGACAGGAACACTGAAGCTTTCTTT,CASSQPDRNTEAFF
many,-,TRBJ1-2,TRBV9,TGTGCCAGCAGCGTAGACGGCTATGGCTACACCTTC,CASSVDGYGYTF
many,TRBD2,TRBJ2-4,TRBV20-1,TGCAGTGCTAGCTCTAGCGGGGGGGCGTCCAAAAACATTCAGTACTTC,CSASSSGGASKNIQYF
few,-,TRBJ2-7,TRBV5-5,TGTGCCAGCAGCGCTACCGGGACAAACGAGCAGTACTTC,CASSATGTNEQYF
many,-,TRBJ2-1,TRBV5-1,TGCGCCAGCAGCCCGGGAGTGGGGGGCTTTGAGCAGTTCTTC,CASSPGVGGFEQFF